The TCR beta chain under discussion was sequenced for a study of PD-1 blockade in classical Hodgkin lymphoma. General observations from the study: Newly diagnosed patients and complete responders had comparable diversity at baseline.

Regarding time point: cycle 4 day 1 (C4D1), after six to seven weeks of nivolumab. Each and every patient relapsed after autologous stem cell transplantation, and patients got differing brentuximab vedotin exposure. By magnetic negative selection, CD8+ T cells were isolated from the thawed PBMCs. Best response was recorded as complete response, partial response or progressive disease. Produced via immunoSEQ multiplex PCR; TCRdb's table is partial and in-frame only. The sample has 8,000 to 8,500 clones; 82% are singletons. Only a few counts were recorded for this clone. The antigen is unknown. This CDR3 contains 15 residues. Per germline, CDR1 MNHNS and CDR2 SASEGT. Unmatched junction bases numbered 4, after V lost 2 bases and J lost 5 bases.

This clonotype was sampled from a human donor with classical Hodgkin lymphoma. This material consisted of CD8+ T cells from blood, taken before the fourth cycle of nivolumab. The rearrangement links TRBV6-1 to TRBJ1-4; TRBD1 matches 8 bases. This chain's CDR3 is CASSENDRGNEKLFF. The CDR3, as DNA: TGTGCCAGCAGTGAAAATGACAGGGGCAATGAAAAACTGTTTTTT.